This T cell receptor beta chain is from a study of T cells in Graves' hyperthyroidism and ophthalmopathy. Background on the study: Upon initial diagnosis and before any treatment, peripheral blood was collected. Study-wide results and caveats: Appearing also in blood were most of the thyroid clonotypes expanded above 0.001.

This clonotype was seen at least ten times. Its antigen remains unidentified. RNA transcripts were the template for amplifying TCR beta CDR3 regions. When the TCR CDR3 underwent first-round RT-PCR, the HTBI primer set was used. One entry per CDR3 protein results from TCRdb running MiXCR on the multiplex PCR reads. Of about 740,000 distinct CDR3 sequences in the sample, 14% were seen once. CDR1 and CDR2 from the germline V gene are SGHTA and FQGNSA. This CDR3 is built from 13 residues. Deletions cut 7 bases from V and 8 bases from J, with 16 bases between. This clonotype was sampled from a woman between 18 and 29 years old with Graves' hyperthyroidism. The chain uses TRBV7-2 and TRBJ2-3; D is ambiguous. Sequenced material: blood. The CDR3 nucleotides read TGTGCCAGCACCTATACGGGCGGTGGTACGCAGTATTTT. It is translated as CASTYTGGGTQYF.